This T cell receptor beta chain was sequenced for a study of T cells after yellow fever vaccination. It was through 5'RACE template switching that TCR cDNA was made, with a universal primer site and UMIs added. TCRdb re-analysed the 5' RACE reads in MiXCR, keeping a single row per CDR3 protein. The table records 500,000 to 650,000 distinct CDR3 sequences, approximately 13% of them present only once. From germline, CDR1 is MNHEY and CDR2 SMNVEV (reference sequence). Trimming cost V 6 bases and J 2 bases, with 17 bases left between them. The CDR3 covers 15 residues. General study points: Abundant bulk-derived clonotypes could contaminate FACS-sorted repertoires. The secondary response was weaker, and its peak arrived faster, on day 5 versus 15. Most clones from primary vaccination resurfaced after the booster (around 95% CD4, about 91% CD8).

As to this clonotype: Its antigen is not identified.

This material consisted of PBMCs, taken on the day of the yellow fever booster vaccination. The chain couples TRBV27 to TRBJ2-7; D perhaps matches TRBD1 (6 bases). The receptor was derived from a man aged 25 to 45 who received the YFV17D yellow fever vaccine. The CDR3 loop reads CASRRGVGDTYEQYF. The CDR3 coding sequence is TGTGCCAGCAGAAGGGGTGTAGGGGACACCTACGAGCAGTACTTC.